These 18 T cell receptor beta chains were sequenced from one sample in a study of metastatic and nonmetastatic thyroid tumors. All patients were treatment-naive before thyroid surgery. Using MiXCR, TCRdb re-called clones from the PCR reads. The sample contains 25,000 to 35,000 clones, 4% to 5% of which appear only once. Sequences were obtained from blood. Source of these receptors: a female donor with papillary thyroid cancer or a benign thyroid nodule (not recorded which). Some clones in this sample may be carry-over from other donors' samples.

This clone was counted ten times or more. V usage is TRBV19 and J usage is TRBJ2-2; no definite D call. The CDR3 totals 13 residues. CDR1 LNHDA and CDR2 SQIVND come from the germline V gene (reference sequence). Trimming pared 4 bases from V and 0 bases from J, leaving 3 bases between. This chain's CDR3 is CASSNPNTGELFF. In DNA, the CDR3 is TGTGCCAGTAGTAACCCGAACACCGGGGAGCTGTTTTTT.

This clone was seen more than once but under ten times. Its ends do not fully match the called genes, so a read error is possible. The chain uses TRBV11-3 and TRBJ1-1, with D unclear. There are 14 residues in the CDR3. Germline V gives CDR1 SGHNT, CDR2 YENEEA. CDR3 residues: CTSRQPLGNTEAFF. The DNA for the CDR3 is TGTACCAGCAGGCAGCCTCTGGGGAACACTGAAGCTTTCTTT.

The chain links TRBV11-2 to TRBJ1-2; maybe TRBD1 (5 bases). CDR3 length equals 16 residues. The germline V gene has CDR1 SGHAT and CDR2 FQNNGV. V was clipped by 5 bases and J by 4 bases, with 20 bases between them. The CDR3 is CASSPTRGANGYGYTF. CDR3 in DNA: TGTGCCAGCAGCCCCACAAGAGGGGCGAACGGCTATGGCTACACCTTC.

This clone appeared a few times. The V and J genes are TRBV20-1 and TRBJ2-1; D perhaps matches TRBD1 (5 bases). Germline V lookup: CDR1 DFQATT, CDR2 SNEGSKA (reference sequence). Deletions cut 0 bases from V and 3 bases from J, with 12 bases between. The CDR3 length is 15 residues. CDR3: CSARDKGPYYNEQFF. DNA of the CDR3: TGCAGTGCTAGAGATAAGGGGCCTTACTACAATGAGCAGTTCTTC.

Within the sample, this clone is medium-sized. The V call is TRBV6-1, the J call TRBJ1-1, with TRBD1 identical over 9 bases. This CDR3 is 14 amino acids long. Germline CDR1 and CDR2: MNHNS and SASEGT. Germline trimming cut 5 bases from V and 4 bases from J; bases unmatched to any gene: 5. CDR3: CASSRTGVSTEAFF. The CDR3 DNA reads TGTGCCAGCAGTAGGACAGGGGTGTCCACTGAAGCTTTCTTT.

The rearrangement uses TRBV30 and TRBJ2-5; no clear D. There are 11 residues in the CDR3. The germline gives CDR1 GTSNPN, CDR2 SVGIG (reference sequence). The V gene lost 4 bases and the J gene lost 2 bases, with 5 bases spanning the gap. CDR3 sequence: CAWKLQETQYF. In DNA form, the CDR3 reads TGTGCCTGGAAGCTTCAAGAGACCCAGTACTTC. The variable domain in full, completed from reference TRBV30 and TRBJ2-5, reads SQTIHQWPATLVQPVGSPLSLECTVEGTSNPNLYWYRQAAGRGLQLLFYSVGIGQISSEVPQNLSASRPQDRQFILSSKKLLLSDSGFYLCAWKLQETQYFGPGTRLLVL.

This clone came up a few times. This chain uses TRBV6-1 with TRBJ2-7, with TRBD1 matching 8 bases. Germline lookup yields CDR1 MNHNS and CDR2 SASEGT. The CDR3 has 14 amino acids. Germline trimming cut 5 bases from V and 3 bases from J; bases unmatched to any gene: 6. The CDR3 DNA follows: TGTGCCAGCAGTTCCGGGACAGGAAACTACGAGCAGTACTTC. Protein product: CASSSGTGNYEQYF.

The gene calls are TRBV7-8 and TRBJ1-2; perhaps TRBD1 as D (5 bases). CDR1 is SGHVS, CDR2 FQNEAQ, per germline. Trimming pared 1 base from V and 3 bases from J, leaving 9 bases between. CDR3 length: 14 amino acids. The CDR3 here is CASSLGTRDYGYTF. In DNA, the CDR3 is TGTGCCAGCAGCTTAGGGACAAGAGACTATGGCTACACCTTC.

A few counts support this clone. The genes are TRBV2 and TRBJ1-2; D is undetermined. CDR3 size: 12 residues. Germline lookup yields CDR1 SNHLY and CDR2 FYNNEI. V was cut by 6 bases and J by 3 bases, with 8 bases left in between. The CDR3 is CASSSLDYGYTF. Here the CDR3 DNA reads TGTGCCAGCAGCAGCTTAGACTATGGCTACACCTTC.

The chain has TRBV27 and TRBJ1-2; a weak D match, TRBD1 (5 bases). This CDR3 region has 16 residues. V was trimmed by 2 bases and J by 3 bases, leaving 16 bases between them. The germline gives CDR1 MNHEY, CDR2 SMNVEV (reference sequence). For the CDR3, the DNA is TGTGCCAGCAGTTTAGATCGCCTCGGGGGTTACTATGGCTACACCTTC. Translation gives CASSLDRLGGYYGYTF.

This clone was picked up many times. This rearrangement joins TRBV13 to TRBJ1-3; 7 bases are a match to TRBD1. The CDR3 length is 14 residues. The ends lost 4 bases at V and 4 bases at J; junction bases unmatched: 4. Germline CDR1 and CDR2: PRHDT and FYEKMQ (reference sequence). DNA of the CDR3: TGTGCCAGCAGCTCGACAGGGTTGGGAAACACCATATATTTT. Its protein product is CASSSTGLGNTIYF.

The sample holds many counts of this clone. A junction end diverges from the germline sequence, so it may reflect a read error. The CDR3 loop is CASSGTEANTEAFF. CDR3 DNA sequence: TGCGCCAGCAGTGGAACAGAGGCAAACACTGAAGCTTTCTTT. The chain combines TRBV6-9 with TRBJ1-1; no firm D call. Per the germline V gene, CDR1 is MNHGY and CDR2 is SVAAGI. The CDR3 is made up of 14 amino acids.

This clone has more than one count but fewer than ten. Possible read error: a much larger clone is one base away. The chain uses TRBV29-1 and TRBJ1-2, with D unresolved. In germline, CDR1 is SQVTM, CDR2 ANQGSEA. The CDR3 has 11 residues. The V end lost 5 bases, the J end lost 6 bases, and 10 bases lay between the germline ends. CDR3 sequence (DNA): TGCAGCGTTTCCATGGGAAATGGCTACACCTTC. The encoded protein is CSVSMGNGYTF.

The table lists this clone with a few counts. The genes are TRBV25-1 and TRBJ1-6; the match to TRBD1 covers 9 bases. The CDR3 is 14 residues long. Germline CDR1 reads MGHDK; CDR2 reads SYGVNS. Trimming at V came to 7 bases and at J to 7 bases, leaving 5 bases not matched to a gene. CDR3 residues: CASKGQGNNSPLHF. The CDR3 coding sequence is TGTGCCAGCAAGGGACAGGGAAACAATTCACCCCTCCACTTT.

This clone was recorded many times. This chain links TRBV2 with TRBJ2-7; a possible D gene is TRBD1 (6 bases). The CDR3 contains 19 residues. Trimming left V 5 bases short and J 3 bases short, with 29 bases between. Germline CDR1 SNHLY, CDR2 FYNNEI. The CDR3 bases are TGTGCCAGCAGTCCTCAAAAGGGTTTTTTTGGACAGAGGCTCTACGAGCAGTACTTC. It specifies CASSPQKGFFGQRLYEQYF. The full variable domain, completed using reference TRBV2 and TRBJ2-7, is EPEVTQTPSHQVTQMGQEVILRCVPISNHLYFYWYRQILGQKVEFLVSFYNNEISEKSEIFDDQFSVERPDGSNFTLKIRSTKLEDSAMYFCASSPQKGFFGQRLYEQYFGPGTRLTVT.

The J gene is TRBJ1-6, the V gene TRBV27; no definite D call. V was shortened by 4 bases and J by 9 bases, with 10 bases between the two germline ends. Germline loops: CDR1 MNHEY, CDR2 SMNVEV (reference sequence). The CDR3 covers 13 residues. The CDR3 nucleotides read TGTGCCAGCAGTTCCCTCGAAGTTTCACCCCTCCACTTT. Protein sequence: CASSSLEVSPLHF.

This sequence joins TRBV7-2 and TRBJ1-4; D gene unclear. Germline V gene lookup returns CDR1 SGHTA and CDR2 FQGNSA. This CDR3 has 15 amino acids. Trimming stripped 7 bases from V and 5 bases from J, with 17 bases between. The DNA for the CDR3 is TGTGCCAGCATCCCGTCCGGGGTGGGGAATGAAAAACTGTTTTTT. Amino acid sequence: CASIPSGVGNEKLFF.

There are many counts of this clone. A much larger clone is a single base away; this may be a read error. The rearrangement uses TRBV29-1 and TRBJ2-7; D is uncertain. This CDR3 is 13 amino acids long. V was trimmed by 5 bases and J by 2 bases, leaving 13 bases between them. Germline CDR1 SQVTM, CDR2 ANQGSEA. CDR3 loop: CSVPGLSTYEQYF. The CDR3 region has the DNA TGCAGCGTTCCGGGCCTTTCTACCTACGAGCAGTACTTC.